A selection of T cell receptor beta chains follows, all from one sample in a study of blood T cell repertoires in COVID-19. The protocol was immunoSEQ multiplex PCR, while the TCRdb copy is restricted to in-frame clones and leaves out a portion. This table has a few hundred thousand clones, 90% appearing once. Sequenced material: PBMCs or T cells enriched from blood (not recorded which). Source of these receptors: a woman younger than 30 with acute COVID-19. CDR3s include the opening cysteine and the closing phenylalanine or tryptophan. Fields, in order: J gene, V gene, D gene, clone size, CDR3 protein, CDR3 DNA. The D gene is left open where the match is weak. Size tells how often a clone was seen (once, few, many) or the class of an expanded clone, and some rows leave it out.

j_gene: TRBJ1-2
v_gene: TRBV20-1
d_gene: TRBD1
abundance: .
CDR3aa: CSGDRYYGYTF
CDR3nt: TGCAGTGGGGACAGATACTATGGCTACACCTTC

j_gene: TRBJ2-7
v_gene: TRBV27
d_gene: TRBD2
abundance: once
CDR3aa: CASSPGGGDEQYF
CDR3nt: TGTGCCAGCAGTCCCGGGGGAGGGGACGAGCAGTACTTC

j_gene: TRBJ2-5
v_gene: TRBV27
d_gene: TRBD1
abundance: once
CDR3aa: CASRGQGRGETQYF
CDR3nt: TGTGCCAGCAGAGGACAGGGGCGCGGAGAGACCCAGTACTTC

j_gene: TRBJ2-5
v_gene: TRBV24-1
d_gene: .
abundance: .
CDR3aa: CATSDQGLETQYF
CDR3nt: TGTGCCACCAGTGATCAGGGCCTTGAGACCCAGTACTTC

j_gene: TRBJ1-1
v_gene: TRBV2
d_gene: .
abundance: .
CDR3aa: CASTHPDMNTEAFF
CDR3nt: TGTGCCAGCACCCACCCCGACATGAACACTGAAGCTTTCTTT

j_gene: TRBJ2-7
v_gene: TRBV28
d_gene: TRBD1
abundance: .
CDR3aa: CASNRQGGAYEQYF
CDR3nt: TGTGCCAGCAACCGTCAAGGGGGCGCCTACGAGCAGTACTTC

j_gene: TRBJ1-3
v_gene: TRBV9
d_gene: .
abundance: .
CDR3aa: CASSVGGGASGNTIYF
CDR3nt: TGTGCCAGCAGCGTAGGAGGGGGGGCATCCGGAAACACCATATATTTT

j_gene: TRBJ2-5
v_gene: TRBV27
d_gene: .
abundance: .
CDR3aa: CASSLSWGGPEETQYF
CDR3nt: TGTGCCAGCAGTTTATCGTGGGGGGGGCCTGAAGAGACCCAGTACTTC

j_gene: TRBJ2-2
v_gene: TRBV28
d_gene: TRBD1
abundance: .
CDR3aa: CASTYPSGGDTGELFF
CDR3nt: TGTGCCAGCACCTACCCATCAGGGGGCGACACCGGGGAGCTGTTTTTT

j_gene: TRBJ1-2
v_gene: TRBV7-2
d_gene: TRBD1
abundance: .
CDR3aa: CASSWGGQGYGYTF
CDR3nt: TGTGCCAGCAGCTGGGGGGGACAGGGGTATGGCTACACCTTC

j_gene: TRBJ2-1
v_gene: TRBV28
d_gene: .
abundance: .
CDR3aa: CASSFSVFYNEQFF
CDR3nt: TGTGCCAGCAGTTTTTCTGTTTTTTACAATGAGCAGTTCTTC

j_gene: TRBJ2-7
v_gene: TRBV6-6
d_gene: .
abundance: .
CDR3aa: CASSPLGVSSRIHSYEQYF
CDR3nt: TGTGCCAGCAGTCCCCTAGGGGTCTCCTCCCGGATACACTCCTACGAGCAGTACTTC

j_gene: TRBJ1-1
v_gene: TRBV14
d_gene: .
abundance: .
CDR3aa: CASSQVALWAGETNTEAFF
CDR3nt: TGTGCCAGCAGCCAAGTCGCTTTATGGGCAGGGGAGACAAACACTGAAGCTTTCTTT

j_gene: TRBJ1-2
v_gene: TRBV3-1/TRBV3-2
d_gene: TRBD1
abundance: once
CDR3aa: CASSQDRGTGGRLDYGYTF
CDR3nt: TGTGCCAGCAGCCAAGATAGGGGGACAGGGGGCCGGCTAGACTATGGCTACACCTTC

j_gene: TRBJ1-5
v_gene: TRBV30
d_gene: .
abundance: .
CDR3aa: CAWRSGGASNQPQHF
CDR3nt: TGTGCCTGGAGAAGTGGTGGGGCTAGCAATCAGCCCCAGCATTTT

j_gene: TRBJ2-4
v_gene: TRBV4-2
d_gene: TRBD2
abundance: .
CDR3aa: CASSHSSGRARAKNIQYF
CDR3nt: TGTGCCAGCAGCCATTCCAGCGGGAGGGCTCGGGCCAAAAACATTCAGTACTTC

j_gene: TRBJ1-5
v_gene: TRBV15
d_gene: .
abundance: .
CDR3aa: CATSRDREGDVSQHF
CDR3nt: TGTGCCACCAGCAGAGATCGGGAGGGTGACGTGTCCCAGCATTTT

j_gene: TRBJ1-1
v_gene: TRBV6-5
d_gene: TRBD1
abundance: .
CDR3aa: CASSQGQGWTEAFF
CDR3nt: TGTGCCAGCAGCCAGGGACAGGGATGGACTGAAGCTTTCTTT

j_gene: TRBJ2-1
v_gene: TRBV5-4
d_gene: TRBD2
abundance: .
CDR3aa: CASSFPVASGSYTEQFF
CDR3nt: TGTGCCAGCAGCTTTCCGGTGGCTAGCGGGAGTTACACTGAGCAGTTCTTC

j_gene: TRBJ1-2
v_gene: TRBV5-1
d_gene: .
abundance: .
CDR3aa: CASSFDSYYGYTF
CDR3nt: TGCGCCAGCTCCTTCGACAGTTACTATGGCTACACCTTC

j_gene: TRBJ2-6
v_gene: TRBV19
d_gene: .
abundance: .
CDR3aa: CASSMTGISGANVLTF
CDR3nt: TGTGCCAGTAGTATGACAGGCATTTCTGGGGCCAACGTCCTGACTTTC

j_gene: TRBJ2-1
v_gene: TRBV11-2
d_gene: .
abundance: .
CDR3aa: CASSEGGPGYNEQFF
CDR3nt: TGTGCCAGCAGCGAGGGGGGGCCCGGTTACAATGAGCAGTTCTTC

j_gene: TRBJ1-6
v_gene: TRBV24-1
d_gene: TRBD1
abundance: .
CDR3aa: CATSDPRTGFDSSPLHF
CDR3nt: TGTGCCACCAGTGACCCCCGGACAGGGTTCGATTCTTCACCCCTCCACTTT

j_gene: TRBJ1-5
v_gene: TRBV28
d_gene: TRBD1
abundance: .
CDR3aa: CASSPDRVFNQPQHF
CDR3nt: TGTGCCAGCAGCCCGGACAGGGTCTTCAATCAGCCCCAGCATTTT

j_gene: TRBJ2-5
v_gene: TRBV7-2
d_gene: .
abundance: .
CDR3aa: CASSLAHRGLVQETQYF
CDR3nt: TGTGCCAGCAGCTTAGCGCATAGGGGTTTGGTCCAAGAGACCCAGTACTTC

j_gene: TRBJ2-7
v_gene: TRBV6-5
d_gene: TRBD1
abundance: .
CDR3aa: CASSPGDRFYEQYF
CDR3nt: TGTGCCAGCAGTCCCGGGGACAGGTTTTACGAGCAGTACTTC

j_gene: TRBJ1-5
v_gene: TRBV11-2
d_gene: .
abundance: .
CDR3aa: CASSPYSNQPQHF
CDR3nt: TGTGCCAGCAGCCCCTATAGCAATCAGCCCCAGCATTTT

j_gene: TRBJ2-3
v_gene: TRBV2
d_gene: TRBD1
abundance: .
CDR3aa: CASTTGWGDTQYF
CDR3nt: TGTGCCAGCACGACAGGGTGGGGGGATACGCAGTATTTT

j_gene: TRBJ2-1
v_gene: TRBV10-3
d_gene: TRBD2
abundance: .
CDR3aa: CAISSRGNEQFF
CDR3nt: TGTGCCATCAGTTCGCGGGGGAATGAGCAGTTCTTC